One and the same sample provided the 17 T cell receptor beta chains below, sequenced in a study of T cell responses to AZD1222 COVID-19 vaccine. Generated by immunoSEQ multiplex PCR, the TCRdb table keeps only in-frame clones and is missing some. Here the sample spans roughly 140,000 clones, approximately 87% being singletons. This material consisted of peripheral blood, taken 28 days after the second AZD1222 dose. These TCRs come from an adult who received the AZD1222 COVID-19 vaccine.

The V gene is TRBV3-1 (or the pseudogene TRBV3-2), the J gene TRBJ1-1; 7 bases map to TRBD1. Per germline, CDR1 LGHDT and CDR2 YNNKEL (reference sequence). CDR3 length: 14 amino acids. Trimming at V came to 6 bases and at J to 3 bases, leaving 7 bases not matched to a gene. The CDR3 coding sequence is TGTGCCAGCAGGGATACAGGGGTTGACACTGAAGCTTTCTTT. Translated, it gives CASRDTGVDTEAFF.

The V and J genes are TRBV19 and TRBJ1-1, with a tentative D call TRBD1 (5 bases). Between the trimmed V and J ends, which lost 9 bases and 1 base, there was a span of 9 bases. CDR1 and CDR2 (germline): LNHDA, SQIVND (reference sequence). CDR3 length: 12 residues. CDR3 sequence: CASIDRNTEAFF. CDR3 sequence (DNA): TGTGCCAGCATTGACAGGAACACTGAAGCTTTCTTT.

The chain combines TRBV28 with TRBJ1-4; possibly TRBD1 for D (6 bases). The CDR3 length is 13 residues. The germline V gene encodes CDR1 MDHEN and CDR2 SYDVKM. Deletions cut 2 bases from V and 10 bases from J, with 11 bases between. The CDR3 reads CASSLAGAGKLFF. Written as DNA, the CDR3 is TGTGCCAGCAGTTTAGCGGGGGCTGGAAAACTGTTTTTT.

The V and J genes are TRBV6-5 and TRBJ2-7, with 7 bases matching TRBD1. V dropped 6 bases and J dropped 1; count of bases not matched to a gene: 3. CDR3 length: 13 amino acids. Germline assignment: CDR1 MNHEY and CDR2 SVGAGI. Here the CDR3 DNA reads TGTGCCAGCAGCCAGGGGGTTTCCTACGAGCAGTACTTC. It translates to CASSQGVSYEQYF.

This chain uses TRBV9 with TRBJ2-1; D is uncertain. V gave up 0 bases and J gave up 9 bases, with 13 bases separating them. This CDR3 has 14 amino acids. Per germline, CDR1 SGDLS and CDR2 YYNGEE. The CDR3 sequence: CASSVVAARGEQFF. DNA for the CDR3: TGTGCCAGCAGCGTAGTAGCAGCTAGAGGTGAGCAGTTCTTC.

The chain carries TRBV5-4 and TRBJ1-1; 9 bases align to TRBD1. V lost 4 bases and J lost 0; bases outside the gene matches: 4. There are 15 residues in the CDR3. Per the germline V gene, CDR1 is SGHNT and CDR2 is YYREEE (reference sequence). As DNA, the CDR3 is TGTGCCAGCAGCCCGACAGGGGGGATGAACACTGAAGCTTTCTTT. Its translation is CASSPTGGMNTEAFF.

The chain has TRBV5-1 and TRBJ2-7; D is uncertain. The CDR3 spans 15 residues. The germline V gene has CDR1 SGHRS and CDR2 YFSETQ. The V and J ends lost 0 bases and 3 bases respectively, with 13 bases between them. The CDR3 coding sequence is TGCGCCAGCAGCTTGGGGTCCGCTAAGGACTACGAGCAGTACTTC. It encodes CASSLGSAKDYEQYF. Together with reference TRBV5-1 and TRBJ2-7, the CDR3 gives the full variable domain: KAGVTQTPRYLIKTRGQQVTLSCSPISGHRSVSWYQQTPGQGLQFLFEYFSETQRNKGNFPGRFSGRQFSNSRSEMNVSTLELGDSALYLCASSLGSAKDYEQYFGPGTRLTVT.

The gene calls are TRBV6-1 and TRBJ2-7, with a tentative D call TRBD1 (6 bases). Per the germline V gene, CDR1 is MNHNS and CDR2 is SASEGT. This CDR3 has 14 residues. V was clipped by 2 bases and J by 2 bases, with 10 bases between them. The CDR3 DNA reads as TGTGCCAGCAGTGAAATGTGGACAGCCTACGAGCAGTACTTC. Translating it yields CASSEMWTAYEQYF.

This clone is a singleton in its sample. The V call is TRBV5-6, the J call TRBJ2-7; TRBD2 agrees at 12 bases. The germline CDR1 and CDR2 sequences are SGHDT and YYEEEE. The CDR3 consists of 17 residues. V lost 4 bases and J lost 2; bases outside the gene matches: 10. Written as DNA, the CDR3 is TGTGCCAGCAGCCCCCTAGCGGGAGGGCTCATGACCTACGAGCAGTACTTC. Its translation is CASSPLAGGLMTYEQYF.

The chain has TRBV7-3 and TRBJ2-7; D remains unclear. The CDR3 loop spans 13 amino acids. V was clipped by 5 bases and J by 4 bases, with 12 bases between them. Germline V gene lookup returns CDR1 SGHTA and CDR2 FQGTGA. This chain's CDR3 is CASSRGRAYEQYF. DNA for the CDR3: TGTGCCAGCAGCCGCGGACGGGCTTACGAGCAGTACTTC.

The chain uses TRBV7-2 and TRBJ2-5; TRBD2 matches 9 bases. This CDR3 comprises 15 residues. V lost 3 bases, J lost 5 bases, and 7 bases stayed unmatched. CDR1 and CDR2 from the germline V gene are SGHTA and FQGNSA. CDR3 protein: CASSLSSGTGETQYF. The CDR3 nucleotides are TGTGCCAGCAGCTTGTCTAGCGGGACGGGGGAGACCCAGTACTTC.

This chain connects TRBV28 to TRBJ1-1, with D uncertain. V lost 7 bases, J lost 1 base, and 4 bases lay in between. The CDR3 has 11 amino acids. Per the germline V gene, CDR1 is MDHEN and CDR2 is SYDVKM. In DNA, the CDR3 is TGTGCCAGCACAGGGAACACTGAAGCTTTCTTT. Translating gives CASTGNTEAFF.

V gene TRBV5-8 combines with J gene TRBJ2-1; 10 bases fit TRBD2. Trimming took 0 bases from V and 1 from J; bases not matched to a gene: 7. This CDR3 contains 18 residues. Germline CDR1 SGHTS, CDR2 YDEGEE. For the CDR3, the DNA is TGTGCCAGCAGCTTGGGGGCTAGCGGGAGAGGATCCTACAATGAGCAGTTCTTC. This gives the protein CASSLGASGRGSYNEQFF.

This chain's CDR3 is CASSQESQINTEAFF. In nucleotides, the CDR3 is TGCGCCAGCAGCCAAGAATCACAGATAAACACTGAAGCTTTCTTT. This chain links TRBV4-1 with TRBJ1-1; no clear D gene. This CDR3 comprises 15 residues. V dropped 0 bases and J dropped 2 bases, with 10 bases sitting between them. The V gene's germline CDR1 is MGHRA and CDR2 YSYEKL.

The chain links TRBV7-3 to TRBJ2-1; D gene unclear. Germline CDR1 and CDR2: SGHTA and FQGTGA. The V end was cut by 5 bases, the J end by 1 base, with 15 bases between. CDR3 length: 16 amino acids. This CDR3 is CASSPQTTPSYNEQFF. CDR3 nucleotides: TGTGCCAGCAGCCCCCAGACAACCCCTTCCTACAATGAGCAGTTCTTC.

This clone was detected once. This chain links TRBV5-1 with TRBJ1-6; D is perhaps TRBD1 (5 bases). Trimming removed 0 bases from V and 2 bases from J, with 6 bases in between. Per the germline V gene, CDR1 is SGHRS and CDR2 is YFSETQ. The CDR3 is made up of 15 amino acids. CDR3 residues: CASSLGQTYNSPLHF. The CDR3 nucleotides read TGCGCCAGCAGCTTGGGACAGACCTATAATTCACCCCTCCACTTT.

The chain has TRBV7-2 and TRBJ2-3; TRBD1 might be the D (5 bases). V lost 5 bases and J lost 9, with 21 bases in between. The CDR3 is 15 amino acids. Germline assignment: CDR1 SGHTA and CDR2 FQGNSA. The DNA of the CDR3 is TGTGCCAGCAGCGAAGGGGCAGAACCACAGAGAACGCAGTATTTT. Translated: CASSEGAEPQRTQYF.